The 19 T cell receptor beta chains given below trace back to one sample, sequenced in a study of T cell responses to AZD1222 COVID-19 vaccine. Here immunoSEQ multiplex PCR was the method, and the copy in TCRdb shows in-frame clones only, minus some. The sample consists of about 110,000 clones, 70% to 90% of them appearing once. The sample was peripheral blood, taken on day 0 of AZD1222 vaccination. These receptors were collected from an adult in good health.

The rearrangement links TRBV6-1 to TRBJ1-1; unclear D gene. The germline V gene encodes CDR1 MNHNS and CDR2 SASEGT. Deletions cut 2 bases from V and 5 bases from J, with 9 bases between. The CDR3 is 13 residues long. Here the CDR3 reads CASSELMGTEAFF. CDR3 sequence (DNA): TGTGCCAGCAGTGAATTAATGGGGACTGAAGCTTTCTTT.

V gene TRBV29-1 combines with J gene TRBJ2-2; D remains ambiguous. Germline CDR1 is SQVTM and CDR2 is ANQGSEA. V lost 1 base and J 4 bases, leaving 4 bases between the germline ends. The CDR3 loop spans 12 amino acids. The CDR3 loop is CSVEVSTGELFF. The CDR3 DNA reads as TGCAGCGTTGAAGTTAGCACCGGGGAGCTGTTTTTT.

The sample holds one count of this clone. The rearrangement uses TRBV19 and TRBJ1-2, with a weak D call TRBD1 (6 bases). V lost 4 bases, J lost 4 bases, and 19 bases lay in between. The CDR3 is 16 residues long. The germline CDR1 and CDR2 sequences are LNHDA and SQIVND (reference sequence). CDR3 loop: CASSTTYLTGTYGYTF. The CDR3 bases are TGTGCCAGTAGTACCACCTATCTCACAGGGACCTATGGCTACACCTTC.

As DNA, the CDR3 is TGTGCCAGCAGCGATTCCGGGAGAGGGTCCCGCTACGAGCAGTACTTC. Its protein is CASSDSGRGSRYEQYF. The gene calls are TRBV13 and TRBJ2-7; tentative D call: TRBD2 (6 bases). Trimming shortened V by 5 bases and J by 3 bases, and 20 bases separated the two germline ends. The CDR3 has 16 amino acids. Germline CDR1 is PRHDT and CDR2 is FYEKMQ (reference sequence).

The chain is built from TRBV12-3 or TRBV12-4 and TRBJ2-7, with D possibly being TRBD2 (5 bases). CDR3 length: 13 residues. V lost 5 bases and J lost 3, with 11 bases in between. Here the CDR3 reads CASSPQSGYEQYF. In DNA form, the CDR3 reads TGTGCCAGCAGTCCCCAAAGCGGCTACGAGCAGTACTTC.

CDR3 residues: CASSSLAGGPIDEQFF. CDR3 bases: TGTGCCAGCAGCTCCTTAGCGGGAGGGCCGATTGATGAGCAGTTCTTC. The chain combines TRBV7-3 with TRBJ2-1; 11 bases match TRBD2. The CDR3 contains 16 residues. V lost 4 bases, J lost 8 bases, and 10 bases stayed unmatched. Germline V gene lookup returns CDR1 SGHTA and CDR2 FQGTGA.

V usage is TRBV5-1 and J usage is TRBJ2-3; 8 bases agree with TRBD2. Germline V lookup: CDR1 SGHRS, CDR2 YFSETQ. Trimming took 1 base from V and 0 from J; bases not matched to a gene: 4. The CDR3 extends over 16 amino acids. The CDR3 DNA follows: TGCGCCAGCAGCTTGTCGAGACTAGCGAGCACAGATACGCAGTATTTT. Translating gives CASSLSRLASTDTQYF.

The rearrangement joins TRBV27 to TRBJ1-4; D is possibly TRBD1 (5 bases). V was pared by 6 bases and J by 7 bases, with 12 bases between. The CDR3 runs to 13 residues. The germline CDR1 and CDR2 sequences are MNHEY and SMNVEV (reference sequence). CDR3 residues: CASSWGVGEKLFF. The CDR3 DNA is TGTGCCAGCAGCTGGGGGGTGGGTGAAAAACTGTTTTTT.

The chain links TRBV28 to TRBJ1-5; 7 positions agree with TRBD1. In germline, CDR1 is MDHEN, CDR2 SYDVKM. J lost 5 bases, V lost 5 bases, and 6 bases had no gene match. The CDR3 has 14 amino acids. CDR3: CASSPGQTDQPQHF. In DNA form, the CDR3 reads TGTGCCAGCAGTCCGGGACAGACTGATCAGCCCCAGCATTTT.

V and J are TRBV14 and TRBJ2-4; weak D call: TRBD2 (7 bases). This CDR3 is built from 16 residues. The V gene lost 4 bases and the J gene lost 7 bases, with 20 bases spanning the gap. Per the germline V gene, CDR1 is SGHDN and CDR2 is FVKESK. DNA for the CDR3: TGTGCCAGCAGCCCCGCTCGGGGGGCGGTCGGTAACATTCAGTACTTC. Its translation: CASSPARGAVGNIQYF.

The chain links TRBV5-6 to TRBJ2-5; D possibly matches TRBD1 or TRBD2 (5 bases each). Germline V gene sequence: CDR1 SGHDT, CDR2 YYEEEE. The CDR3 consists of 15 residues. Trimming removed 0 bases from V and 4 bases from J, with 13 bases in between. CDR3: CASSLARGEAETQYF. The DNA of the CDR3 is TGTGCCAGCAGCTTGGCGAGGGGCGAGGCAGAGACCCAGTACTTC.

The chain links TRBV7-8 to TRBJ1-6; no clear D. The CDR3 is 16 amino acids. Per the germline V gene, CDR1 is SGHVS and CDR2 is FQNEAQ. V was trimmed by 2 bases and J by 0 bases, leaving 8 bases between them. The CDR3 DNA reads TGTGCCAGCAGCTTAAGGGTTCTCTCCTATAATTCACCCCTCCACTTT. It specifies CASSLRVLSYNSPLHF.

The chain links TRBV12-3 or TRBV12-4 to TRBJ2-7; D might be TRBD1 (5 bases). The length of the CDR3 is 11 residues. V lost 5 bases to trimming and J lost 5 bases, with 7 bases between them. The CDR3 nucleotides read TGTGCCAGCAGTAGGGGAAACGAGCAGTACTTC. Translating it yields CASSRGNEQYF.

The V and J genes are TRBV2 and TRBJ1-1; D is ambiguous. The CDR3 totals 10 residues. CDR1 is SNHLY, CDR2 FYNNEI, per germline. Trimming removed 7 bases from V and 5 bases from J, with 5 bases in between. The DNA of the CDR3 is TGTGCCAGCATGGGAACTGAAGCTTTCTTT. Translation gives CASMGTEAFF. Full variable domain (missing parts from reference TRBV2 and TRBJ1-1): EPEVTQTPSHQVTQMGQEVILRCVPISNHLYFYWYRQILGQKVEFLVSFYNNEISEKSEIFDDQFSVERPDGSNFTLKIRSTKLEDSAMYFCASMGTEAFFGQGTRLTVV.

The rearrangement links TRBV19 to TRBJ2-1, with 8 nucleotides matching TRBD2. Germline V gene data show CDR1 as LNHDA and CDR2 as SQIVND (reference sequence). V lost 4 bases and J lost 9; bases outside the gene matches: 5. The CDR3 is 13 amino acids. CDR3 region: CASSRTSRGEQFF. As DNA, the CDR3 is TGTGCCAGTAGTAGGACTAGCCGGGGTGAGCAGTTCTTC.

The chain is built from TRBV3-1 (or the pseudogene TRBV3-2) and TRBJ2-2; D uncertain. Germline-derived CDR1 and CDR2 are LGHDT and YNNKEL (reference sequence). The V end was cut by 4 bases, the J end by 9 bases, with 6 bases between. This CDR3 comprises 11 residues. In nucleotides, the CDR3 is TGTGCCAGCAGCCTCGGGCGGGAGCTGTTTTTT. Translated, it gives CASSLGRELFF.

The DNA of the CDR3 is TGTGCCATCAGTGAGTCACTGAAGGACTCTGAAGCTTTCTTT. It is translated as CAISESLKDSEAFF. The gene calls are TRBV10-3 and TRBJ1-1; D is unclear. Germline V gene lookup returns CDR1 ENHRY and CDR2 SYGVKD. V lost 0 bases to trimming and J lost 6 bases, with 11 bases between them. The CDR3 contains 14 residues.

This sequence joins TRBV5-1 and TRBJ2-6; possible D gene TRBD2, 6 bases. Germline assignment: CDR1 SGHRS and CDR2 YFSETQ. CDR3 size: 15 residues. Trimming pared 4 bases from V and 2 bases from J, leaving 10 bases between. The DNA of the CDR3 is TGCGCCAGCAGCCTGGGAGGTCCTGGGGCCAACGTCCTGACTTTC. Protein sequence: CASSLGGPGANVLTF.

The V call is TRBV18, the J call TRBJ1-6; TRBD1 agrees at 9 bases. The CDR3 totals 14 residues. Per the germline V gene, CDR1 is KGHSH and CDR2 is LQKENI. V lost 6 bases and J lost 7; bases outside the gene matches: 4. CDR3 DNA: TGTGCCAGCTCCCAGGACAGGGGAAATTCACCCCTCCACTTT. Its protein is CASSQDRGNSPLHF.